This is a list of T cell receptor beta chains from one sample in a study of T cell repertoires in cytomegalovirus infection. TCRdb recomputed calls from the reads with MiXCR, one row per CDR3 protein. The sample has about 260,000 distinct CDR3 sequences, roughly 10% seen once. Source material: PBMCs. The receptors come from a human donor in good health (CMV status not recorded). Some clones in this sample may be carry-over from other donors' samples. Each CDR3 is given with its conserved first and last residue.

TRBV7-2,CASSWNSGGPDTQYF
TRBV5-1,CASSSTGESGNTIYF
TRBV7-2,CASSLATNRVKGNTIYF
TRBV7-2,CASSLGVLRDDTQYF
TRBV20-1,CSAREKESYNEQFF
TRBV5-5,CASSRTGVKEKLFF
TRBV5-4,CASSSSGRASANEQFF
TRBV6-2/TRBV6-3,CASSSGYGGNYGYTF
TRBV7-9,CASSFRNQPQHF
TRBV20-1,CSAPRGTGQGKGYTF
TRBV5-5,CASSRAQLGMNTEAFF
TRBV6-8,CASSLTGGTNTEAFF
TRBV6-8,CASSPLSYSYNEQFF
TRBV11-3,CASSPPGTPATSPLHF
TRBV7-6,CASSSSGRASSGELFF
TRBV6-2/TRBV6-3,CASRPNNYGYTF
TRBV6-2/TRBV6-3,CASSLTGTLEAFF
TRBV2,CASRRGLNYGYTF
TRBV7-2,CASSPNRARGEKLFF
TRBV7-9,CASSSTRLAGYTGELFF
TRBV12-3/TRBV12-4,CASSFDQPQHF
TRBV29-1,CSVGSQWTDTQYF